These T cell receptor beta chains were read from a single sample in a study of blood T cell repertoires in COVID-19. Here immunoSEQ multiplex PCR was the method, and the copy in TCRdb shows in-frame clones only, minus some. The table records more than 250,000 clones, more than 85% of them present only once. The specimen was PBMCs or T cells enriched from blood (not recorded which). The receptors originated from a woman aged 30 to 39 who had recovered from COVID-19. Each CDR3 is given with its conserved first and last residue. The order of the fields is J gene, V gene, clone size, D gene, CDR3 protein, CDR3 DNA. D genes are given only for firm matches. Rows give clone size only sometimes, using once, few, many, or a class for an expanded clone.

j_gene: TRBJ2-2; v_gene: TRBV5-5; abundance: -; d_gene: TRBD2; CDR3aa: CASRSGAGALTGELFF; CDR3nt: TGTGCCAGCAGGTCAGGAGCGGGGGCCCTTACCGGGGAGCTGTTTTTT
j_gene: TRBJ2-3; v_gene: TRBV18; abundance: -; d_gene: -; CDR3aa: CASSNRVGTDTQYF; CDR3nt: TGTGCCAGCTCTAACAGGGTTGGCACAGATACGCAGTATTTT
j_gene: TRBJ1-5; v_gene: TRBV15; abundance: -; d_gene: -; CDR3aa: CATSLLGEPQHF; CDR3nt: TGTGCCACCAGCCTCCTCGGGGAGCCCCAGCATTTT
j_gene: TRBJ1-2; v_gene: TRBV12-3/TRBV12-4; abundance: -; d_gene: -; CDR3aa: CASTRGGVGGYTF; CDR3nt: TGTGCCAGCACCAGAGGGGGGGTTGGTGGCTACACCTTC
j_gene: TRBJ1-5; v_gene: TRBV6-4; abundance: few; d_gene: -; CDR3aa: CASSENYGNQPQHF; CDR3nt: TGTGCCAGCAGTGAAAATTATGGCAATCAGCCCCAGCATTTT
j_gene: TRBJ1-1; v_gene: TRBV27; abundance: -; d_gene: -; CDR3aa: CASTGGLNTEAFF; CDR3nt: TGTGCCAGCACGGGGGGGTTAAACACTGAAGCTTTCTTT
j_gene: TRBJ1-5; v_gene: TRBV27; abundance: -; d_gene: TRBD1; CDR3aa: CASSFRGGSQPQHF; CDR3nt: TGTGCCAGCAGTTTTCGAGGGGGCAGTCAGCCCCAGCATTTT
j_gene: TRBJ1-2; v_gene: TRBV25-1; abundance: -; d_gene: TRBD1; CDR3aa: CASSERWGNNRTGVGYTF; CDR3nt: TGTGCCAGCAGTGAACGGTGGGGGAATAATCGGACAGGGGTTGGCTACACCTTC
j_gene: TRBJ2-7; v_gene: TRBV3-1/TRBV3-2; abundance: -; d_gene: -; CDR3aa: CASSQESGLNYEQYF; CDR3nt: TGTGCCAGCAGCCAAGAATCAGGACTTAACTACGAGCAGTACTTC
j_gene: TRBJ1-5; v_gene: TRBV29-1; abundance: -; d_gene: -; CDR3aa: CSVVSSGQPQHF; CDR3nt: TGCAGCGTTGTCTCCTCGGGACAGCCCCAGCATTTT
j_gene: TRBJ1-5; v_gene: TRBV20-1; abundance: -; d_gene: -; CDR3aa: CSASASGPQHF; CDR3nt: TGCAGTGCTAGTGCCAGTGGGCCCCAGCATTTT
j_gene: TRBJ1-1; v_gene: TRBV5-6; abundance: once; d_gene: -; CDR3aa: CASSLNREAFF; CDR3nt: TGTGCCAGCAGCCTTAACCGGGAAGCTTTCTTT
j_gene: TRBJ2-3; v_gene: TRBV30; abundance: -; d_gene: TRBD1; CDR3aa: CAWSVAGGTADTQYF; CDR3nt: TGTGCCTGGAGTGTAGCAGGGGGCACCGCAGATACGCAGTATTTT
j_gene: TRBJ1-1; v_gene: TRBV18; abundance: few; d_gene: TRBD1; CDR3aa: CASSRDRGMNTEAFF; CDR3nt: TGTGCCAGCTCTCGGGACAGGGGTATGAACACTGAAGCTTTCTTT
j_gene: TRBJ1-2; v_gene: TRBV28; abundance: once; d_gene: -; CDR3aa: CASTPSGGMSYGYTF; CDR3nt: TGTGCCAGCACCCCCTCGGGGGGTATGAGCTATGGCTACACCTTC
j_gene: TRBJ2-7; v_gene: TRBV5-1; abundance: -; d_gene: TRBD1; CDR3aa: CASSTGGTGPYEQYF; CDR3nt: TGCGCCAGCAGCACCGGGGGGACAGGGCCCTACGAGCAGTACTTC
j_gene: TRBJ2-1; v_gene: TRBV5-1; abundance: -; d_gene: TRBD1; CDR3aa: CASSRTGEGDEQFF; CDR3nt: TGCGCCAGCAGCCGGACAGGGGAAGGGGATGAGCAGTTCTTC
j_gene: TRBJ2-7; v_gene: TRBV5-6; abundance: -; d_gene: -; CDR3aa: CASSLVRHEQYF; CDR3nt: TGTGCCAGCAGCTTGGTCAGGCACGAGCAGTACTTC
j_gene: TRBJ2-1; v_gene: TRBV18; abundance: -; d_gene: -; CDR3aa: CASSPPQGSYNEQFF; CDR3nt: TGTGCCAGCTCACCCCCGCAGGGTTCGTACAATGAGCAGTTCTTC
j_gene: TRBJ1-1; v_gene: TRBV9; abundance: -; d_gene: -; CDR3aa: CASSPHRADTEAFF; CDR3nt: TGTGCCAGCAGCCCGCACCGAGCCGACACTGAAGCTTTCTTT
j_gene: TRBJ1-3; v_gene: TRBV9; abundance: -; d_gene: -; CDR3aa: CASSTRPGSGNTIYF; CDR3nt: TGTGCCAGCAGCACCCGACCCGGGTCTGGAAACACCATATATTTT
j_gene: TRBJ2-7; v_gene: TRBV6-5; abundance: once; d_gene: -; CDR3aa: CASSYGGHEQYF; CDR3nt: TGTGCCAGCAGTTACGGGGGCCACGAGCAGTACTTC
j_gene: TRBJ1-1; v_gene: TRBV24-1; abundance: once; d_gene: TRBD1; CDR3aa: CATSDPTGGDTEAFF; CDR3nt: TGTGCCACCAGTGACCCGACAGGGGGGGACACTGAAGCTTTCTTT
j_gene: TRBJ1-4; v_gene: TRBV30; abundance: once; d_gene: -; CDR3aa: CAWSVGRSPEKLFF; CDR3nt: TGTGCCTGGAGTGTGGGTCGGAGCCCTGAAAAACTGTTTTTT
j_gene: TRBJ2-5; v_gene: TRBV4-1; abundance: -; d_gene: TRBD2; CDR3aa: CASSQMSGSSQETQYF; CDR3nt: TGCGCCAGCAGCCAGATGAGCGGGAGTAGTCAAGAGACCCAGTACTTC
j_gene: TRBJ2-5; v_gene: TRBV6-1; abundance: few; d_gene: -; CDR3aa: CASSEAMAGPQETQYF; CDR3nt: TGTGCCAGCAGTGAAGCTATGGCGGGGCCCCAAGAGACCCAGTACTTC
j_gene: TRBJ1-1; v_gene: TRBV12-3/TRBV12-4; abundance: -; d_gene: -; CDR3aa: CASSPQVNTEAFF; CDR3nt: TGTGCCAGCAGTCCACAGGTAAACACTGAAGCTTTCTTT
j_gene: TRBJ2-3; v_gene: TRBV11-3; abundance: -; d_gene: TRBD2; CDR3aa: CASSWGLAGEFDTQYF; CDR3nt: TGTGCCAGCAGCTGGGGACTAGCGGGGGAATTTGATACGCAGTATTTT
j_gene: TRBJ1-2; v_gene: TRBV28; abundance: -; d_gene: TRBD1; CDR3aa: CASSSGQLLYGYTF; CDR3nt: TGTGCCAGCAGTTCGGGACAGCTCCTCTACGGCTACACCTTC
j_gene: TRBJ1-2; v_gene: TRBV7-9; abundance: once; d_gene: TRBD1; CDR3aa: CASSPTGIGANYGYTF; CDR3nt: TGTGCCAGCAGCCCGACAGGGATTGGCGCCAACTATGGCTACACCTTC
j_gene: TRBJ2-3; v_gene: TRBV3-1/TRBV3-2; abundance: -; d_gene: TRBD2; CDR3aa: CASSQRETDTQYF; CDR3nt: TGTGCCAGCAGCCAGCGGGAGACAGATACGCAGTATTTT
j_gene: TRBJ2-7; v_gene: TRBV6-4; abundance: -; d_gene: -; CDR3aa: CASRGDFYEQYF; CDR3nt: TGTGCCAGCAGAGGGGACTTCTACGAGCAGTACTTC
j_gene: TRBJ2-3; v_gene: TRBV7-2; abundance: -; d_gene: -; CDR3aa: CASSFDYSADTQYF; CDR3nt: TGTGCCAGCAGCTTTGACTATTCTGCAGATACGCAGTATTTT
j_gene: TRBJ1-6; v_gene: TRBV3-1/TRBV3-2; abundance: once; d_gene: -; CDR3aa: CASSDRRGGNSPLHF; CDR3nt: TGTGCCAGCAGCGACCGAAGGGGTGGTAATTCACCCCTCCACTTT
j_gene: TRBJ1-5; v_gene: TRBV19; abundance: once; d_gene: -; CDR3aa: CASSIGDRPQHF; CDR3nt: TGTGCCAGTAGTATCGGGGATCGGCCCCAGCATTTT
j_gene: TRBJ1-1; v_gene: TRBV24-1; abundance: -; d_gene: -; CDR3aa: CATSDSERGPNTEAFF; CDR3nt: TGTGCCACCAGTGATTCTGAGCGGGGGCCGAACACTGAAGCTTTCTTT
j_gene: TRBJ1-4; v_gene: TRBV18; abundance: once; d_gene: TRBD1; CDR3aa: CASSRSRQGSATNEKLFF; CDR3nt: TGTGCCAGCTCGCGATCACGACAGGGTTCGGCAACTAATGAAAAACTGTTTTTT
j_gene: TRBJ2-7; v_gene: TRBV6-5; abundance: -; d_gene: -; CDR3aa: CASRPTGYEQYF; CDR3nt: TGTGCCAGCAGGCCCACCGGTTACGAGCAGTACTTC
j_gene: TRBJ2-1; v_gene: TRBV29-1; abundance: -; d_gene: TRBD1; CDR3aa: CSVQDRGSYNEQFF; CDR3nt: TGCAGCGTACAGGACAGGGGCTCCTACAATGAGCAGTTCTTC
j_gene: TRBJ1-1; v_gene: TRBV7-9; abundance: -; d_gene: -; CDR3aa: CASSPGHTEAFF; CDR3nt: TGTGCCAGCAGCCCAGGTCACACTGAAGCTTTCTTT
j_gene: TRBJ2-7; v_gene: TRBV10-1; abundance: once; d_gene: -; CDR3aa: CASSLGPGLYEQYF; CDR3nt: TGCGCCAGCAGTTTGGGGCCAGGGCTCTACGAGCAGTACTTC
j_gene: TRBJ2-1; v_gene: TRBV28; abundance: -; d_gene: TRBD2; CDR3aa: CASSRGAGGPYNEQFF; CDR3nt: TGTGCCAGCAGTAGAGGAGCGGGAGGGCCCTACAATGAGCAGTTCTTC
j_gene: TRBJ1-1; v_gene: TRBV18; abundance: -; d_gene: -; CDR3aa: CASSPPNGGKAFF; CDR3nt: TGTGCCAGCTCACCACCGAACGGGGGAAAAGCTTTCTTT
j_gene: TRBJ2-1; v_gene: TRBV6-5; abundance: -; d_gene: TRBD2; CDR3aa: CASSQTSGAPVEFF; CDR3nt: TGTGCCAGCAGCCAGACTAGCGGGGCCCCGGTGGAGTTCTTC
j_gene: TRBJ2-6; v_gene: TRBV3-1/TRBV3-2; abundance: -; d_gene: TRBD2; CDR3aa: CASSQVPSGVSGANVLTF; CDR3nt: TGTGCCAGCAGCCAAGTTCCTAGCGGGGTCTCTGGGGCCAACGTCCTGACTTTC
j_gene: TRBJ1-3; v_gene: TRBV27; abundance: -; d_gene: -; CDR3aa: CASSRGGGNTIYF; CDR3nt: TGTGCCAGCAGTCGGGGGGGCGGAAACACCATATATTTT
j_gene: TRBJ1-2; v_gene: TRBV13; abundance: -; d_gene: -; CDR3aa: CASSLIGQGIGYTF; CDR3nt: TGTGCCAGCAGCTTAATAGGGCAGGGAATTGGCTACACCTTC
j_gene: TRBJ1-2; v_gene: TRBV3-1/TRBV3-2; abundance: -; d_gene: TRBD1; CDR3aa: CASSHGDRGYTF; CDR3nt: TGTGCCAGCAGCCACGGGGACAGGGGCTACACCTTC